The present T cell receptor (beta chain) was sequenced within a study of spatial heterogeneity in lung cancer. Time point described: sample taken at primary tumor resection. The library protocol tagged each TCR cDNA with a unique molecular identifier. TCRdb used MiXCR to reprocess the 5' RACE reads, holding one entry per CDR3 protein. The sample records tens of thousands of distinct CDR3 sequences, around 15% being singletons. The CDR3 covers 14 residues. The germline V gene has CDR1 DFQATT and CDR2 SNEGSKA (reference sequence). As concerns this clonotype: Mismatch with germline at one junction end may stem from a read error.

The TCR comes from a male donor with early-stage non-small cell lung cancer. The rearrangement uses TRBV20-1 and TRBJ1-6; D not certain. Sequencing was performed on PBMCs, taken at surgery. The CDR3 nucleotides read TGCAGTGCTAGAGCCAGGCACTACAATTCATCCCTCCACTTT. This encodes CSARARHYNSSLHF.